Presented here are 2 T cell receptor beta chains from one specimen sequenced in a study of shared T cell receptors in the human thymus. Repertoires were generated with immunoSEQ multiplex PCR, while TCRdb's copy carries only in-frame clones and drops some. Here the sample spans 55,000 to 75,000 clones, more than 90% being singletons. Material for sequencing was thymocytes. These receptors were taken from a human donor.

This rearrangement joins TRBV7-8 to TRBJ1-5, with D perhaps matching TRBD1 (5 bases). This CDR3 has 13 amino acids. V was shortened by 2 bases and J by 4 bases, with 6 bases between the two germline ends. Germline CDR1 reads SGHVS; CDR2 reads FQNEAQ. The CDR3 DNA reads TGTGCCAGCAGCTTACCAGGGAATCAGCCCCAGCATTTT. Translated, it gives CASSLPGNQPQHF.

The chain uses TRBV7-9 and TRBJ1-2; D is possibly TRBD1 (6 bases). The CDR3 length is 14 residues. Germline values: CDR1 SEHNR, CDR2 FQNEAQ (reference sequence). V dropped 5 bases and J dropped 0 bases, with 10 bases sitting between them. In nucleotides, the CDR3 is TGTGCCAGCAGCCTCCGGGACACTAACTATGGCTACACCTTC. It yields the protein CASSLRDTNYGYTF. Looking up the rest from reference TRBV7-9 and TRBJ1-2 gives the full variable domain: DTGVSQNPRHKITKRGQNVTFRCDPISEHNRLYWYRQTLGQGPEFLTYFQNEAQLEKSRLLSDRFSAERPKGSFSTLEIQRTEQGDSAMYLCASSLRDTNYGYTFGSGTRLTVV.